The 2 T cell receptor beta chains presented below share a single source sample, sequenced in a study of blood T cell repertoires in COVID-19. The table came from immunoSEQ multiplex PCR; TCRdb's copy has only in-frame clones and leaves some out. The table shows under 200,000 clones, with around 83% occurring only once. Sequenced sample: peripheral blood. These receptors were obtained from a woman aged 50 to 60 with COVID-19, enrolled during active disease.

The V and J genes are TRBV24-1 and TRBJ1-6, with a possible D match to TRBD1 (6 bases). The CDR3 consists of 14 residues. V was shortened by 3 bases and J by 6 bases, with 8 bases between the two germline ends. Germline V gene data show CDR1 as KGHDR and CDR2 as SFDVKD. The CDR3 DNA reads TGTGCCACCAGTGATAGGACAGCTAATTCACCCCTCCACTTT. It codes for CATSDRTANSPLHF.

For the CDR3, the DNA is TGTGCCAGCAGTCCCCAAGGGACAGAGAACACCGGGGAGCTGTTTTTT. This gives the protein CASSPQGTENTGELFF. The rearrangement links TRBV2 to TRBJ2-2; TRBD1 matches at 7 bases. V trimming: 5 bases; J trimming: 1 base; junction bases outside the gene matches: 7. The CDR3 runs to 16 residues. The germline V gene has CDR1 SNHLY and CDR2 FYNNEI.